These 17 T cell receptor beta chains were all obtained from the same sample, sequenced in a study of blood T cell repertoires in COVID-19. Assay: immunoSEQ multiplex PCR; the TCRdb copy retains only in-frame clones and omits some. The table lists 300,000 to 350,000 clones, roughly 90% of them singletons, with approximately 0.99% in the top ten. Input material: PBMCs or T cells enriched from blood (not recorded which). All receptors come from a woman in her twenties or thirties who had recovered from COVID-19.

This rearrangement joins TRBV27 to TRBJ2-7, with D perhaps matching TRBD2 (5 bases). Germline V gene lookup returns CDR1 MNHEY and CDR2 SMNVEV (reference sequence). The germline V and J ends were trimmed by 6 bases and 6 bases, with 12 bases remaining between them. The CDR3 totals 12 residues. The CDR3 DNA is TGTGCCAGCAGGAACGTACGGGGCGAGCAGTACTTC. Its protein product is CASRNVRGEQYF.

The chain links TRBV28 to TRBJ1-2; 12 bases match TRBD1. CDR1 is MDHEN, CDR2 SYDVKM, per germline. This CDR3 has 15 residues. V was clipped by 8 bases and J by 8 bases; unmatched bases: 12. CDR3 loop: CASVISGTGGGGYTF. The CDR3 DNA follows: TGTGCCAGCGTAATTTCGGGGACAGGGGGCGGGGGCTACACCTTC.

This rearrangement joins TRBV20-1 to TRBJ2-5; D is ambiguous. Germline V gives CDR1 DFQATT, CDR2 SNEGSKA (reference sequence). V gave up 3 bases and J gave up 1 base, with 9 bases separating them. This CDR3 is built from 13 residues. The CDR3 DNA reads TGCAGTGCTAGTTCCCCGGGCCAAGAGACCCAGTACTTC. Its translation: CSASSPGQETQYF.

The V call is TRBV19, the J call TRBJ1-1, with 9 bases that match TRBD1. V was pared by 8 bases and J by 5 bases, with 9 bases of the junction left unmatched. The CDR3 covers 14 residues. Germline lookup yields CDR1 LNHDA and CDR2 SQIVND (reference sequence). The CDR3, as DNA: TGTGCCAGTCACAGGGGGCAGGGGAAGACTGAAGCTTTCTTT. Translating it yields CASHRGQGKTEAFF.

The gene calls are TRBV2 and TRBJ2-6; D is unclear. The CDR3 length is 16 residues. V was cut by 2 bases and J by 0 bases, with 8 bases left in between. Germline V gene data show CDR1 as SNHLY and CDR2 as FYNNEI. This CDR3 reads CASSESRSSGANVLTF. As DNA, the CDR3 is TGTGCCAGCAGTGAAAGTCGGAGCTCTGGGGCCAACGTCCTGACTTTC.

The chain employs TRBV5-1 and TRBJ1-6, with 10 bases identical to TRBD1. Trimming removed 0 bases from V and 10 bases from J; junction bases left unmatched: 4. The CDR3 has 15 amino acids. Germline V CDR1 and CDR2: SGHRS, YFSETQ. CDR3 nucleotide sequence: TGCGCCAGCAGCTTGGGACAGGGGGCCCAGTCACCCCTCCACTTT. The encoded protein is CASSLGQGAQSPLHF.

The chain recombines TRBV6-5 with TRBJ2-3; D possibly corresponds to TRBD2 (5 bases). Germline assignment: CDR1 MNHEY and CDR2 SVGAGI. V was shortened by 4 bases and J by 2 bases, with 10 bases between the two germline ends. The CDR3 has 14 amino acids. CDR3 loop: CASSLDSDTDTQYF. The CDR3 DNA is TGTGCCAGCAGTTTGGACTCCGACACAGATACGCAGTATTTT.

The V and J genes are TRBV29-1 and TRBJ1-1; no clear D gene. Germline values: CDR1 SQVTM, CDR2 ANQGSEA. This CDR3 spans 13 amino acids. V gave up 4 bases and J gave up 0 bases, with 9 bases separating them. This CDR3 is CSVVRVLNTEAFF. The CDR3 DNA reads TGCAGCGTTGTCCGGGTCCTGAACACTGAAGCTTTCTTT. Supplemented by reference TRBV29-1 and TRBJ1-1, the full variable domain reads SAVISQKPSRDICQRGTSLTIQCQVDSQVTMMFWYRQQPGQSLTLIATANQGSEATYESGFVIDKFPISRPNLTFSTLTVSNMSPEDSSIYLCSVVRVLNTEAFFGQGTRLTVV.

This chain joins TRBV2 and TRBJ2-4; 11 bases are a match to TRBD1. There are 14 residues in the CDR3. With V trimmed by 8 bases and J by 9 bases, 9 bases remained unmatched. Germline-derived CDR1 and CDR2 are SNHLY and FYNNEI. Here the CDR3 reads CASSEDRGQGIQYF. The CDR3 region has the DNA TGTGCCAGCTCGGAGGACAGGGGGCAAGGCATTCAGTACTTC.

J is TRBJ1-4 and V is TRBV15; 7 bases map to TRBD1. CDR1 LNHNV and CDR2 YYDKDF come from the germline V gene (reference sequence). Unmatched junction bases numbered 11, after V lost 7 bases and J lost 0 bases. The CDR3 is 17 amino acids. The CDR3 loop reads CATTPRRTGTTNEKLFF. DNA of the CDR3: TGTGCCACCACTCCAAGGCGGACAGGAACAACTAATGAAAAACTGTTTTTT.

The chain has TRBV28 and TRBJ1-5; a weak D match, TRBD1 (5 bases). The CDR3 runs to 16 residues. The germline CDR1 and CDR2 sequences are MDHEN and SYDVKM. V lost 5 bases to trimming and J lost 0 bases, with 14 bases between them. DNA of the CDR3: TGTGCCAGCAGTCAAGGGAGGACACCTAGCAATCAGCCCCAGCATTTT. Its translation: CASSQGRTPSNQPQHF.

This clone has more than one count but fewer than ten. V gene TRBV2 combines with J gene TRBJ2-7; 10 bases align to TRBD2. The V and J ends lost 1 base and 1 base, in that order; junction bases with no gene match: 4. The CDR3 covers 16 residues. CDR1 is SNHLY and CDR2 is FYNNEI in the germline V gene. The CDR3 loop reads CASSEELAGPSYEQYF. The CDR3 DNA reads TGTGCCAGCAGTGAAGAACTAGCGGGGCCGTCCTACGAGCAGTACTTC.

The rearrangement joins TRBV12-3 or TRBV12-4 to TRBJ1-5; 9 bases align to TRBD1. CDR3 size: 13 residues. V lost 7 bases and J lost 4; bases outside the gene matches: 2. The CDR3 protein is CASTQGANQPQHF. DNA for the CDR3: TGTGCCAGCACACAGGGGGCGAATCAGCCCCAGCATTTT.

The rearrangement links TRBV25-1 to TRBJ2-7, with D hard to call. Germline V lookup: CDR1 MGHDK, CDR2 SYGVNS. There are 12 residues in the CDR3. The V end was cut by 4 bases, the J end by 4 bases, with 8 bases between. The CDR3 here is CASSAAGYEQYF. In nucleotides, the CDR3 is TGTGCCAGCAGTGCCGCCGGTTACGAGCAGTACTTC.

V usage is TRBV28 and J usage is TRBJ2-7, with 7 bases that match TRBD1. The CDR3 runs to 12 residues. The V gene's germline CDR1 is MDHEN and CDR2 SYDVKM. V shed 7 bases and J 3 bases; nucleotides not matched to a gene: 3. CDR3 coding DNA: TGTGCCAGCAACGACAGGGTCTACGAGCAGTACTTC. Translation: CASNDRVYEQYF.

The rearrangement uses TRBV12-3 or TRBV12-4 and TRBJ2-7, with 7 bases that match TRBD2. Germline trimming cut 5 bases from V and 6 bases from J; bases unmatched to any gene: 7. The CDR3 has 13 amino acids. The CDR3 loop reads CASSPFAGVEQYF. The CDR3 DNA is TGTGCCAGCAGTCCCTTTGCGGGGGTCGAGCAGTACTTC.

V and J are TRBV9 and TRBJ1-3, with 7 nucleotides matching TRBD1. CDR3 length equals 16 residues. Germline V gene sequence: CDR1 SGDLS, CDR2 YYNGEE. The ends lost 3 bases at V and 0 bases at J; junction bases unmatched: 6. CDR3 amino acids: CASSAWTGISGNTIYF. The DNA of the CDR3 is TGTGCCAGCAGCGCCTGGACAGGCATCTCTGGAAACACCATATATTTT.